The 26 T cell receptor beta chains below were found in one sample sequenced in a study of T cell responses to AZD1222 COVID-19 vaccine. The data were produced by immunoSEQ multiplex PCR, yet TCRdb's version contains in-frame clones alone and is incomplete. The data show about 130,000 clones, with around 94% seen just once and under 7.5% held by the top ten. The material sequenced was peripheral blood, taken on day 0 of AZD1222 vaccination. These receptors were taken from an adult in good health.

The rearrangement links TRBV5-4 to TRBJ2-7, with 8 bases lining up with TRBD2. The CDR3 extends over 16 amino acids. CDR1 SGHNT and CDR2 YYREEE come from the germline V gene (reference sequence). Germline trimming cut 1 base from V and 3 bases from J; bases unmatched to any gene: 9. The CDR3 reads CASSLYTSGDSYEQYF. Here the CDR3 DNA reads TGTGCCAGCAGCTTGTATACTAGCGGAGATAGCTACGAGCAGTACTTC.

The genes are TRBV5-4 and TRBJ1-3; 8 bases line up with TRBD1. Trimming cost V 4 bases and J 3 bases; bases outside gene matches: 6. Germline loops: CDR1 SGHNT, CDR2 YYREEE (reference sequence). The CDR3 contains 15 residues. The CDR3 DNA follows: TGTGCCAGCAGCAGGGACAGGACCCTTGGAAACACCATATATTTT. Amino acid sequence: CASSRDRTLGNTIYF.

V is TRBV9 and J is TRBJ2-7, with D possibly matching TRBD2 (6 bases). Looked up from germline, CDR1 is SGDLS and CDR2 is YYNGEE. The CDR3 has 15 amino acids. Between the trimmed V and J ends, which lost 0 bases and 2 bases, there was a span of 12 bases. The CDR3 DNA is TGTGCCAGCAGCGTAGCTGGAGGGGTGCCCTACGAGCAGTACTTC. This sequence encodes CASSVAGGVPYEQYF.

V usage is TRBV15 and J usage is TRBJ2-1, with TRBD2 matching 11 bases. V gave up 5 bases and J gave up 4 bases; unmatched junction bases: 4. This CDR3 is built from 15 residues. Germline loops: CDR1 LNHNV, CDR2 YYDKDF (reference sequence). The CDR3 coding sequence is TGTGCCACCAGCGGCCTAGCGGGGGGTTACAATGAGCAGTTCTTC. Its protein product is CATSGLAGGYNEQFF. Together with reference TRBV15 and TRBJ2-1, the CDR3 gives the full variable domain: DAMVIQNPRYQVTQFGKPVTLSCSQTLNHNVMYWYQQKSSQAPKLLFHYYDKDFNNEADTPDNFQSRRPNTSFCFLDIRSPGLGDTAMYLCATSGLAGGYNEQFFGPGTRLTVL.

This chain joins TRBV4-1 and TRBJ1-3; D remains ambiguous. The germline CDR1 and CDR2 sequences are MGHRA and YSYEKL. The CDR3 runs 16 residues. The V end lost 1 base, the J end lost 0 bases, and 10 bases lay between the germline ends. CDR3 sequence reads: CASSQGRGFSGNTIYF. CDR3 sequence (DNA): TGCGCCAGCAGCCAAGGTCGAGGTTTCTCTGGAAACACCATATATTTT.

This clone turned up a few times. The chain uses TRBV11-2 and TRBJ1-5, with D perhaps matching TRBD1 (6 bases). V was trimmed by 0 bases and J by 3 bases, leaving 9 bases between them. The CDR3 covers 15 residues. CDR1 is SGHAT, CDR2 FQNNGV, per germline. The CDR3 spells CASSLEGQINQPQHF. CDR3 nucleotide sequence: TGTGCCAGCAGCTTAGAAGGACAGATCAATCAGCCCCAGCATTTT.

This clone was counted once. The V and J genes are TRBV27 and TRBJ2-7, with 10 bases aligning to TRBD2. V lost 3 bases, J lost 6 bases, and 11 bases stayed unmatched. This CDR3 has 16 amino acids. The germline V gene encodes CDR1 MNHEY and CDR2 SMNVEV (reference sequence). The CDR3 nucleotides are TGTGCCAGCAGTTTCCTAGCGGGAGTGGGAGGAGGCGAGCAGTACTTC. Translated, it gives CASSFLAGVGGGEQYF.

V gene TRBV7-8 combines with J gene TRBJ1-4; 10 nucleotides align to TRBD1. V gave up 5 bases and J gave up 8 bases; unmatched junction bases: 8. The CDR3 is made up of 15 amino acids. CDR1 SGHVS and CDR2 FQNEAQ come from the germline V gene. CDR3 sequence: CASSQDGQGGEKLFF. CDR3 DNA: TGTGCCAGCAGCCAAGACGGACAGGGGGGGGAAAAACTGTTTTTT.

The chain employs TRBV19 and TRBJ1-1; no clear D. This CDR3 spans 13 amino acids. Germline V CDR1 and CDR2: LNHDA, SQIVND (reference sequence). The V end was cut by 1 base, the J end by 3 bases, with 6 bases between. The CDR3 region has the DNA TGTGCCAGTAGTATAGTTTCGGACACTGAAGCTTTCTTT. This sequence encodes CASSIVSDTEAFF.

CDR3 region: CASSYTSRGSYVGYTF. The CDR3 DNA reads as TGTGCCAGCAGTTACACCTCCAGGGGGTCGTATGTTGGCTACACCTTC. The genes are TRBV27 and TRBJ1-2; the match to TRBD1 covers 7 bases. This CDR3 is built from 16 residues. Germline loops: CDR1 MNHEY, CDR2 SMNVEV (reference sequence). V lost 4 bases to trimming and J lost 7 bases; unmatched junction nucleotides: 15.

As regards this clone: The junction departs from the called germline gene at one end, perhaps through a read error. The chain recombines TRBV20-1 with TRBJ2-1; no clear D gene. CDR1 DFQATT and CDR2 SNEGSKA come from the germline V gene (reference sequence). The CDR3 consists of 10 residues. The DNA of the CDR3 is TGCAGCGCTAGCTACAATGAGCAGTTCTTC. It is translated as CSASYNEQFF.

The chain carries TRBV29-1 and TRBJ2-1; D possibly uses TRBD1 or TRBD2 (6 bases each). Trimming removed 6 bases at V and 8 bases at J, with 11 bases between. The CDR3 extends over 11 amino acids. The V gene's germline CDR1 is SQVTM and CDR2 ANQGSEA. Here the CDR3 DNA reads TGCAGCGTGGGGGCTAGCGATGAGCAGTTCTTC. Translation: CSVGASDEQFF.

V gene TRBV28 combines with J gene TRBJ1-1; 7 bases line up with TRBD1. CDR3 length: 15 amino acids. After removal of 3 bases from V and 0 bases from J, the junction contained 4 bases not matched to a gene. The V gene's germline CDR1 is MDHEN and CDR2 SYDVKM. This chain's CDR3 is CASSFSGGMNTEAFF. Written as DNA, the CDR3 is TGTGCCAGCAGTTTCTCAGGGGGAATGAACACTGAAGCTTTCTTT.

This clone was detected only once. This chain uses TRBV30 with TRBJ1-5, with unresolved D. The ends were cut back, 0 bases at V and 3 bases at J, with 9 bases in the middle. This CDR3 contains 14 residues. In germline, CDR1 is GTSNPN, CDR2 SVGIG (reference sequence). Here the CDR3 reads CAWSVGAYNQPQHF. CDR3 nucleotide sequence: TGTGCCTGGAGTGTGGGTGCCTACAATCAGCCCCAGCATTTT.

This clone was picked up one time. The V and J genes are TRBV7-4 and TRBJ1-4; perhaps TRBD1 as D (5 bases). Trimming left V 5 bases short and J 5 bases short, with 12 bases between. This CDR3 spans 14 amino acids. Germline V lookup: CDR1 SGHVT, CDR2 SQSDAQ. The CDR3 nucleotides are TGTGCCAGCAGCCGGGGACGGCCAAATGAAAAACTGTTTTTT. It translates to CASSRGRPNEKLFF.

This clone was counted once. V usage is TRBV21-1 and J usage is TRBJ1-2; the table calls TRBD1, which could not be checked here. TRBV21-1 represents a pseudogene. CDR3 length: 17 residues. The CDR3 loop reads CASSNRAVGFSNYGYTF. CDR3 sequence (DNA): TGTGCCAGCAGCAACAGGGCAGTGGGGTTTTCAAACTATGGCTACACCTTC.

J is TRBJ2-7 and V is TRBV29-1; TRBD2 matches at 9 bases. Germline V CDR1 and CDR2: SQVTM, ANQGSEA. V was pared by 6 bases and J by 2 bases, with 11 bases of the junction left unmatched. The CDR3 loop spans 15 amino acids. The CDR3, as DNA: TGCAGCGTGTGCGGGGAGCGGGAGGTGCCCTACGAGCAGTACTTC. It codes for CSVCGEREVPYEQYF.

V usage is TRBV6-6 and J usage is TRBJ2-3, with D perhaps matching TRBD1 or TRBD2 (5 bases each). The CDR3 sequence is 14 residues long. Trimming removed 7 bases at V and 4 bases at J, with 15 bases between. Germline CDR1 and CDR2: MNHNY and SVGAGI (reference sequence). The CDR3 DNA is TGTGCCAGCACCACCGGAGGACATTCAGATACGCAGTATTTT. It yields the protein CASTTGGHSDTQYF.

The CDR3 bases are TGCGCCAGCAGCCAAGAAGTTGGAACGAACACCGGGGAGCTGTTTTTT. This gives the protein CASSQEVGTNTGELFF. The rearrangement joins TRBV4-3 to TRBJ2-2; no firm D call. This CDR3 comprises 16 residues. Germline V gives CDR1 LGHNA, CDR2 YSLEER. The V and J ends lost 0 bases and 0 bases respectively, with 8 bases between them.

V gene TRBV5-1 combines with J gene TRBJ1-1; tentative D call: TRBD1 (5 bases). The CDR3 has 13 amino acids. V lost 4 bases and J 2 bases, leaving 9 bases between the germline ends. Germline CDR1 SGHRS, CDR2 YFSETQ. The DNA of the CDR3 is TGCGCCAGCAGCCGGGACGGCAACACTGAAGCTTTCTTT. This gives the protein CASSRDGNTEAFF.

The rearrangement links TRBV3-1 (or the pseudogene TRBV3-2) to TRBJ2-7; 10 nucleotides align to TRBD1. This CDR3 contains 14 residues. V dropped 2 bases and J dropped 6; count of bases not matched to a gene: 4. Germline V gene data show CDR1 as LGHDT and CDR2 as YNNKEL (reference sequence). CDR3 protein: CASSQLGTGVEQYF. Written as DNA, the CDR3 is TGTGCCAGCAGCCAATTGGGGACAGGGGTCGAGCAGTACTTC.

The chain carries TRBV18 and TRBJ1-4, with D hard to call. This CDR3 comprises 15 residues. V was pared by 2 bases and J by 3 bases, with 10 bases between. CDR1 and CDR2 from the germline V gene are KGHSH and LQKENI. CDR3 amino acids: CASSPARRPNEKLFF. CDR3 nucleotides: TGTGCCAGCTCACCAGCGAGGAGACCTAATGAAAAACTGTTTTTT.

The V and J genes are TRBV28 and TRBJ2-5, with TRBD1 matching over 8 bases. V shed 3 bases, J shed 5 bases, and the junction held 11 bases outside the gene matches. The CDR3 sequence is 16 residues long. Looked up from germline, CDR1 is MDHEN and CDR2 is SYDVKM. CDR3: CASSFGVGTGAETQYF. DNA for the CDR3: TGTGCCAGCAGTTTCGGGGTAGGGACAGGAGCGGAGACCCAGTACTTC. Complete variable domain (other parts from reference TRBV28 and TRBJ2-5): DVKVTQSSRYLVKRTGEKVFLECVQDMDHENMFWYRQDPGLGLRLIYFSYDVKMKEKGDIPEGYSVSREKKERFSLILESASTNQTSMYLCASSFGVGTGAETQYFGPGTRLLVL.

The V gene is TRBV29-1, the J gene TRBJ2-1; 7 bases fit TRBD2. Germline-derived CDR1 and CDR2 are SQVTM and ANQGSEA. The CDR3 runs 14 residues. Germline trimming cut 7 bases from V and 4 bases from J; bases unmatched to any gene: 10. The CDR3, as DNA: TGCAGCGCTGACAGTTTAGCGGGTTACAATGAGCAGTTCTTC. This sequence encodes CSADSLAGYNEQFF.

The CDR3: CASSILNGGWQPQHF. The CDR3 nucleotides are TGTGCCAGTAGTATCCTGAACGGGGGCTGGCAGCCCCAGCATTTT. This chain connects TRBV19 to TRBJ1-5; D is perhaps TRBD1 (6 bases). V was trimmed by 3 bases and J by 7 bases, leaving 16 bases between them. The CDR3 runs 15 residues. Germline CDR1 reads LNHDA; CDR2 reads SQIVND (reference sequence).

With respect to this clone: The junction does not match germline at one end; this may be a read error. The chain couples TRBV7-2 to TRBJ2-1, with a possible D match to TRBD2 (6 bases). Germline CDR1 and CDR2: SGHTA and FQGNSA. The CDR3 is made up of 13 amino acids. The CDR3 loop is CASSRAAGQDIVF. The CDR3 nucleotides read TGTGCCAGCAGCCGGGCGGCGGGGCAAGATATAGTCTTC.